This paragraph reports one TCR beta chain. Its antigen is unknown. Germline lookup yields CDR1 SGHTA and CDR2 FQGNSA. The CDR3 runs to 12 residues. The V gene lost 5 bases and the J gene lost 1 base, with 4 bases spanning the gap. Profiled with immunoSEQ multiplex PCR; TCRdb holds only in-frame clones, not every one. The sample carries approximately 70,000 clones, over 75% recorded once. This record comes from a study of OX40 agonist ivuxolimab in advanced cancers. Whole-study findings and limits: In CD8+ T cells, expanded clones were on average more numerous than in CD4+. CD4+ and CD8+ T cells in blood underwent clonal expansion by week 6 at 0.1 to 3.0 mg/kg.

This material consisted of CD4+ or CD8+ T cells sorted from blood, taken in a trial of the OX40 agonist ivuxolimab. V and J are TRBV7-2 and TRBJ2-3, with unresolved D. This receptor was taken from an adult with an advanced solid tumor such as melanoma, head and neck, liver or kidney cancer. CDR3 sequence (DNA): TGTGCCAGCAGCACACGCACAGATACGCAGTATTTT. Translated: CASSTRTDTQYF.